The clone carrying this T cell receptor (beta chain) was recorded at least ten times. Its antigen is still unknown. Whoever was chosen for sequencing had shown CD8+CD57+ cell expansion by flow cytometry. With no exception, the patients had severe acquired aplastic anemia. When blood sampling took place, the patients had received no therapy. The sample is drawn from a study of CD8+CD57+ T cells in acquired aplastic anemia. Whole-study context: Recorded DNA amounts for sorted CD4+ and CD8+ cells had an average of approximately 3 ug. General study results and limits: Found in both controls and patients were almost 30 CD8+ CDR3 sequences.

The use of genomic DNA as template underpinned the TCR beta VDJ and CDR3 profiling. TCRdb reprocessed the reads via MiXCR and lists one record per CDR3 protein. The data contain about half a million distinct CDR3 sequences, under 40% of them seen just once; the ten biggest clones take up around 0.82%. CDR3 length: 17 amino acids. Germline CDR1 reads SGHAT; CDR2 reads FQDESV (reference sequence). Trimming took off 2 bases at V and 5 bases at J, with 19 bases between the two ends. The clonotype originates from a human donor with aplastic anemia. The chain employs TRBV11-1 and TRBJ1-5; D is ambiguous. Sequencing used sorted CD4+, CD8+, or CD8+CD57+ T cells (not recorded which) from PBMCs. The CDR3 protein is CASSLFKERDLHQPQHF. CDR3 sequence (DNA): TGTGCCAGCAGCTTATTTAAGGAGAGGGATCTGCATCAGCCCCAGCATTTT.